Listed below are T cell receptor beta chains from one sample, sequenced in a study of CD8 T cells in Susac syndrome. One entry per CDR3 protein, called by TCRdb with MiXCR from the immunoSEQ multiplex PCR reads. The sample contains a few hundred thousand distinct CDR3 sequences, roughly nine tenths of which appear only once. Sequenced material: CD8+ T cells from PBMCs. All receptors derive from a human donor with multiple sclerosis. Both conserved end residues are part of each CDR3. The D gene is left open where the match is weak. Not every row has a clone size; where given, it reads once, few, many or a size class.

j_gene,abundance,d_gene,v_gene,CDR3aa,CDR3nt
TRBJ1-4,NA,NA,TRBV6-5,CASSYSGVEATNEKLFF,TGTGCCAGCAGTTACTCAGGAGTGGAGGCAACTAATGAAAAACTGTTTTTT
TRBJ2-7,NA,NA,TRBV5-4,CASSLGVSEQYF,TGTGCCAGCAGCTTGGGGGTGTCCGAGCAGTACTTC
TRBJ2-1,NA,NA,TRBV5-4,CASSLSDGTYNEQFF,TGTGCCAGCAGCTTGTCGGACGGGACCTACAATGAGCAGTTCTTC
TRBJ2-7,NA,NA,TRBV4-1,CASSLLRRGPYEQYF,TGCGCCAGCAGCCTCCTACGGCGGGGACCTTACGAGCAGTACTTC
TRBJ2-1,NA,TRBD1,TRBV24-1,CATSDGTGVIYGNEQFF,TGTGCCACCAGTGATGGGACAGGGGTCATTTACGGCAATGAGCAGTTCTTC
TRBJ2-7,NA,TRBD1,TRBV2,CASGRGDRSSYEQYF,TGTGCCAGCGGGAGAGGGGACAGGTCGTCCTACGAGCAGTACTTC
TRBJ2-7,NA,TRBD1,TRBV2,CASSTDRDRVSYEQYF,TGTGCCAGCAGTACAGACCGGGACAGGGTCTCCTACGAGCAGTACTTC
TRBJ2-1,NA,TRBD2,TRBV20-1,CSARKPGLAGETYNEQFF,TGCAGTGCTAGAAAACCGGGACTAGCGGGAGAAACTTACAATGAGCAGTTCTTC
TRBJ2-5,NA,NA,TRBV11-2,CASSLAHGRYLQETQYF,TGTGCCAGCAGCTTAGCCCATGGACGGTACCTCCAAGAGACCCAGTACTTC
TRBJ2-3,once,TRBD2,TRBV5-6,CASSAGGLNTDTQYF,TGTGCCAGCAGTGCGGGAGGATTGAACACAGATACGCAGTATTTT
TRBJ2-3,NA,NA,TRBV2,CASSVGGSRTDTQYF,TGTGCCAGCAGTGTCGGGGGATCTCGCACAGATACGCAGTATTTT
TRBJ2-1,NA,NA,TRBV24-1,CATSDLRGDEQFF,TGTGCCACCAGTGACCTCCGAGGGGATGAGCAGTTCTTC
TRBJ1-1,NA,NA,TRBV19,CASSPRGGREAFF,TGTGCCAGTAGTCCCCGAGGCGGACGTGAAGCTTTCTTT
TRBJ1-2,NA,NA,TRBV20-1,CSAYKYRDPKWTF,TGCAGTGCTTACAAGTACCGGGACCCAAAGTGGACCTTC
TRBJ2-7,NA,NA,TRBV7-9,CASSPVVASYEQYF,TGTGCCAGCAGCCCCGTGGTCGCATCCTACGAGCAGTACTTC
TRBJ2-3,NA,TRBD2,TRBV9,CASSVRLAGDPHTQYF,TGTGCCAGCAGCGTACGTCTAGCGGGAGACCCTCATACGCAGTATTTT
TRBJ2-2,NA,NA,TRBV7-9,CASSFLTGELFF,TGTGCCAGCAGCTTTCTCACCGGGGAGCTGTTTTTT
TRBJ2-7,NA,NA,TRBV7-3,CASSLSHSYEQYF,TGTGCCAGCAGCTTAAGCCATTCCTACGAGCAGTACTTC
TRBJ2-7,once,TRBD2,TRBV4-1,CASSPWGGDEQYF,TGCGCCAGCAGCCCCTGGGGAGGGGACGAGCAGTACTTC
TRBJ1-6,NA,NA,TRBV6-2/TRBV6-3,CASSYRKDMEALHF,TGTGCCAGCAGTTACCGAAAAGACATGGAGGCCCTCCACTTT
TRBJ1-1,NA,TRBD1,TRBV12-5,CASGLGVTGMAPGGEGEAFF,TGTGCTAGTGGTTTGGGAGTAACTGGTATGGCCCCAGGGGGCGAGGGTGAAGCTTTCTTT
TRBJ2-2,NA,TRBD2,TRBV5-6,CASSLEVLAGGPYTGELFF,TGTGCCAGCAGCTTGGAGGTCCTAGCGGGGGGGCCGTACACCGGGGAGCTGTTTTTT
TRBJ1-5,NA,NA,TRBV7-9,CASSLSPDQPQHF,TGTGCCAGCAGCTTAAGTCCGGATCAGCCCCAGCATTTT
TRBJ2-5,NA,NA,TRBV13,CASSYNTGVLKETQYF,TGTGCCAGCAGCTACAATACGGGGGTATTGAAAGAGACCCAGTACTTC
TRBJ2-5,NA,NA,TRBV3-1,CASSPSKDSTNQETQYF,TGTGCCAGCAGCCCTTCAAAGGACAGCACCAACCAAGAGACCCAGTACTTC
TRBJ2-1,NA,TRBD2,TRBV6-2/TRBV6-3,CASSYNQRELDEQFF,TGTGCCAGCAGTTACAATCAGCGGGAGTTAGATGAGCAGTTCTTC
TRBJ2-2,NA,NA,TRBV9,CASSADSGELFF,TGTGCCAGCAGCGCAGATTCCGGGGAGCTGTTTTTT
TRBJ1-3,NA,TRBD1,TRBV4-3,CASSQKVDREFGNTIYF,TGCGCCAGCAGCCAAAAGGTGGACAGGGAATTTGGAAACACCATATATTTT